The clone carrying this T cell receptor beta chain was observed many times. The record originates from a study of blood T cells in healthy people across ages. For the second PCR, which ran for about 7 to 12 cycles, a sample-barcoded 5' primer and a J-beta primer mix were used. TCRdb re-called the 5' RACE reads with MiXCR, one entry per CDR3 protein. The table has around 1,000,000 distinct CDR3 sequences, roughly two fifths seen once; the top ten hold approximately 14%. The CDR3 length is 15 residues. J was trimmed by 5 bases and V by 2 bases; bases with no gene match: 1. Germline lookup yields CDR1 MNHEY and CDR2 SVGAGI.

Sequencing was carried out using blood. The receptor was derived from a man aged 18 to 29 in good health. The rearrangement links TRBV6-5 to TRBJ2-1, with TRBD2 matching 12 bases. The CDR3, as DNA: TGTGCCAGCAGTTACGGACTAGCGGGGAACAATGAGCAGTTCTTC. Its translation: CASSYGLAGNNEQFF.